A selection of T cell receptor beta chains follows, all from one sample in a study of monozygotic twins with inflammatory bowel disease. TCRdb re-called the 5' RACE reads and shows each CDR3 protein once, DNA omitted. The sample's table shows some 150,000 distinct CDR3 sequences. What was sequenced was blood. Every receptor here comes from a human donor with ulcerative colitis or Crohn's disease, or a healthy co-twin of an affected twin (not recorded which). Both conserved end residues are part of each CDR3.

v_gene	j_gene	CDR3aa
TRBV7-6	TRBJ1-1	CASSLGGTGEAFF
TRBV20-1	TRBJ1-4	CSASPSVNEKLFF
TRBV7-3	TRBJ2-3	CASSKSPPGGVSETQYF
TRBV7-9	TRBJ2-7	CASSLEGLAGEQYF
TRBV20-1	TRBJ2-1	CSARRVGDPSNEQFF
TRBV12-3/TRBV12-4	TRBJ1-2	CASSSNYGYTF
TRBV7-2	TRBJ2-3	CASSPRLAGVFPDTQYF
TRBV20-1	TRBJ2-1	CSARAHGVSYNEQFF
TRBV12-3/TRBV12-4	TRBJ2-7	CASSLPGTGKYEQYF
TRBV5-1	TRBJ1-1	CASSSTSGGYTEAFF
TRBV2	TRBJ2-2	CASTARLVPGELFF
TRBV5-1	TRBJ2-3	CASSLRSHTSTDTQYF
TRBV9	TRBJ2-1	CASTPGGRSYNEQFF
TRBV24-1	TRBJ1-1	CATRPGGGTEAFF
TRBV18	TRBJ2-6	CASSPFGTLVSGANVLTF
TRBV27	TRBJ2-7	CASSLMSGGANEQYF
TRBV30	TRBJ1-4	CAWSVQTKLFF
TRBV20-1	TRBJ1-2	CSARDKGTAHYGYIF
TRBV3-1	TRBJ2-7	CASSRSFNPYEQYF
TRBV12-3/TRBV12-4	TRBJ2-1	CASGDRGAQSSYNEQFF
TRBV5-1	TRBJ2-3	CASSLSLHRDTQYF
TRBV27	TRBJ2-5	CASSLGVGQETQYF
TRBV10-3	TRBJ2-2	CATRGLAPANTGELFF
TRBV7-3	TRBJ2-3	CASSLGSGGRTDTQYF
TRBV24-1	TRBJ1-1	CATSERGATEAFF
TRBV12-3/TRBV12-4	TRBJ1-1	CASSDRQGNTEAFF
TRBV6-2/TRBV6-3	TRBJ2-2	CASKNPGPNTGELFF
TRBV7-9	TRBJ2-7	CASSYTSQGGYEQYF
TRBV20-1	TRBJ1-5	CSARRQYQPQHF
TRBV20-1	TRBJ2-2	CSARGDLPYTGELFF